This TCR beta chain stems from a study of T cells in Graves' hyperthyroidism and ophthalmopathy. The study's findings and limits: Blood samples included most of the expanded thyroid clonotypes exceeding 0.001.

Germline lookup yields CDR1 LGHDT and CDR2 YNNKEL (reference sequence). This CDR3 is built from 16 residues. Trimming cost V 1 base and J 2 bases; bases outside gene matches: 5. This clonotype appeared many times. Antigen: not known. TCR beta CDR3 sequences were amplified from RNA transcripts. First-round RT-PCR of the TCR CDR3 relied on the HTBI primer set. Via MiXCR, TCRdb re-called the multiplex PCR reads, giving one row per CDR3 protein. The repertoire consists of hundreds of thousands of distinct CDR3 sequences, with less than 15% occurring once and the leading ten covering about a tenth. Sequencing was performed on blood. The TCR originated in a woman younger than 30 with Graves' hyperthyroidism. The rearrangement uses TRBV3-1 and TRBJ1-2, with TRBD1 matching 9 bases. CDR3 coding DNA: TGTGCCAGCAGCCAAGTTACAGGGGGCTGGAACTATGGCTACACCTTC. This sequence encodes CASSQVTGGWNYGYTF.